Listed below are T cell receptor beta chains from one sample, sequenced in a study of blood T cells in healthy people across ages. TCRdb itself ran the 5' RACE reads through MiXCR, one entry per CDR3 protein. The top ten clones hold 10% of a sample with some 930,000 distinct CDR3 sequences, about 27% of them seen once. These records were also assigned to another study, of T cells of mothers and their children.

The sequenced material came from blood. The origin of the receptors is a woman in her 40s in good health. The CDR3 runs from the conserved cysteine through the conserved F or W. The D gene is left open where the match is weak. Some rows have no size entry. The others give once, few or many, or a class for an expanded clone.

clone_size: .
v_call: TRBV12-3/TRBV12-4
d_call: TRBD2
j_call: TRBJ2-1
cdr3_nt: TGTGCCGGCAGTTCCGGGGTAGCGGGGGCTTTAGTCAAATCCTACAATGAGCAGTTCTTC
cdr3_aa: CAGSSGVAGALVKSYNEQFF

clone_size: few
v_call: TRBV18
d_call: .
j_call: TRBJ1-1
cdr3_nt: TGTGCCAGCTCACCCGGACACCCTGAAGCTTTCTTT
cdr3_aa: CASSPGHPEAFF

clone_size: .
v_call: TRBV28
d_call: .
j_call: TRBJ1-2
cdr3_nt: TGTGCCAGCAGCCGGCCAGGTCGGAACTATGGCTACACCTTC
cdr3_aa: CASSRPGRNYGYTF

clone_size: few
v_call: TRBV12-3/TRBV12-4
d_call: TRBD1
j_call: TRBJ1-1
cdr3_nt: TGTGCCAGCAGCCCGATGGGGGACAGGGACACTGAAGCTTTCTTT
cdr3_aa: CASSPMGDRDTEAFF

clone_size: many
v_call: TRBV7-2
d_call: TRBD1
j_call: TRBJ1-1
cdr3_nt: TGTGCCAGCAGCTTAGTAACAGGGGAGAACACTGAAGCTTTCTTT
cdr3_aa: CASSLVTGENTEAFF

clone_size: .
v_call: TRBV20-1
d_call: TRBD1
j_call: TRBJ1-5
cdr3_nt: TGCAGTGCGGAGGGGGCCAGGGATACGCAGCATTTT
cdr3_aa: CSAEGARDTQHF

clone_size: many
v_call: TRBV3-1
d_call: .
j_call: TRBJ1-1
cdr3_nt: TGTGCCAGCAGCCCCCGGGGAACGTTGGTAGGGGTCGAAGCTTTCTTT
cdr3_aa: CASSPRGTLVGVEAFF

clone_size: few
v_call: TRBV11-2
d_call: TRBD2
j_call: TRBJ2-7
cdr3_nt: TGTGCCAGCAGCTTAGCCTCGGGGCGGGGGAGCTCCTACGAGCAGTACTTC
cdr3_aa: CASSLASGRGSSYEQYF

clone_size: .
v_call: TRBV6-2/TRBV6-3
d_call: .
j_call: TRBJ2-7
cdr3_nt: TGTGCCAGCAGTTATTTCCAGGGCTACGAGCAGTACTTC
cdr3_aa: CASSYFQGYEQYF

clone_size: many
v_call: TRBV7-9
d_call: TRBD1
j_call: TRBJ2-1
cdr3_nt: TGTGCCAGCAGCTCACCGGGACAGGGGCACAATGAGCAGTTCTTC
cdr3_aa: CASSSPGQGHNEQFF

clone_size: .
v_call: TRBV7-2
d_call: .
j_call: TRBJ2-5
cdr3_nt: TGTGCCAGCAGCTTAGCCCCGGGACAAAGCTGGGAGACCCAGTACTTC
cdr3_aa: CASSLAPGQSWETQYF

clone_size: .
v_call: TRBV5-1
d_call: TRBD1
j_call: TRBJ1-2
cdr3_nt: TGCGCCAGCAGTCCCGGGACAGCCCGTGGTAGCTACACCTTC
cdr3_aa: CASSPGTARGSYTF

clone_size: once
v_call: TRBV20-1
d_call: .
j_call: TRBJ2-3
cdr3_nt: TGCAGTGCCCCGGCTGGGAACACAGATACGCAGTATTTT
cdr3_aa: CSAPAGNTDTQYF

clone_size: .
v_call: TRBV9
d_call: TRBD1
j_call: TRBJ2-4
cdr3_nt: TGTGCCAGCGGGACAGGGGGCGCGGGGAACATTCAGTACTTC
cdr3_aa: CASGTGGAGNIQYF

clone_size: .
v_call: TRBV20-1
d_call: .
j_call: TRBJ1-1
cdr3_nt: TGCAGTGCCCCGGTATTCTCCGTGAACACTGAAGCTTTCTTT
cdr3_aa: CSAPVFSVNTEAFF

clone_size: .
v_call: TRBV24-1
d_call: TRBD1
j_call: TRBJ2-7
cdr3_nt: TGTGCCACCGGTAGGTTCGGGCGACAGGGAGCCTACGGGCAGTACTTC
cdr3_aa: CATGRFGRQGAYGQYF

clone_size: .
v_call: TRBV28
d_call: TRBD1
j_call: TRBJ2-3
cdr3_nt: TGTGCCAGCAGTCATACAGGGGTAGGTACGCAGTATTTT
cdr3_aa: CASSHTGVGTQYF

clone_size: .
v_call: TRBV5-1
d_call: .
j_call: TRBJ2-2
cdr3_nt: TGCGCCAGCAGCTCTTCCGGGACCCCCGCTGTCGGGGAGCTGTTTTTT
cdr3_aa: CASSSSGTPAVGELFF

clone_size: .
v_call: TRBV27
d_call: .
j_call: TRBJ2-1
cdr3_nt: TGTGCCAGCAGATCGGACCTGATTGGCTATGAGCAGTTCTTC
cdr3_aa: CASRSDLIGYEQFF

clone_size: few
v_call: TRBV4-2
d_call: TRBD1
j_call: TRBJ1-5
cdr3_nt: TGTGCCAGCAGCCAAGGCCCGGGACAGAGTCAGCCCCAGCATTTT
cdr3_aa: CASSQGPGQSQPQHF

clone_size: .
v_call: TRBV7-9
d_call: TRBD1
j_call: TRBJ1-2
cdr3_nt: TGTGCCAGCAGCTTAGAAGGGGGCCGTTATGGCTACACCTTC
cdr3_aa: CASSLEGGRYGYTF

clone_size: .
v_call: TRBV12-3/TRBV12-4
d_call: .
j_call: TRBJ1-2
cdr3_nt: TGTGCCAGCACCACAGCCGGGGCAAATGGCTACACCTTC
cdr3_aa: CASTTAGANGYTF

clone_size: once
v_call: TRBV7-2
d_call: .
j_call: TRBJ2-5
cdr3_nt: TGTGCCAGCAACCTAGGACTGATCCAAGAGACCCAGTACTTC
cdr3_aa: CASNLGLIQETQYF

clone_size: few
v_call: TRBV6-1
d_call: TRBD1
j_call: TRBJ1-5
cdr3_nt: TGTGCCACCGACAGGACAGGGGTAAGTCAGCCCCAGCATTTT
cdr3_aa: CATDRTGVSQPQHF

clone_size: .
v_call: TRBV28
d_call: .
j_call: TRBJ2-2
cdr3_nt: TGTGCCAGCAGTTCAAGAGGGGACACCGGGGAGCTGTTTTTT
cdr3_aa: CASSSRGDTGELFF

clone_size: few
v_call: TRBV12-3/TRBV12-4
d_call: .
j_call: TRBJ2-4
cdr3_nt: TGTGCCAGCAGCTTAGGCCGTGACATTCAGTACTTC
cdr3_aa: CASSLGRDIQYF

clone_size: few
v_call: TRBV20-1
d_call: .
j_call: TRBJ2-3
cdr3_nt: TGCAGTGCTAGAGACCAAGCTGGGACGACGTCAGATACGCAGTATTTT
cdr3_aa: CSARDQAGTTSDTQYF

clone_size: .
v_call: TRBV29-1
d_call: .
j_call: TRBJ2-1
cdr3_nt: TGCAGCGTGGCGATTAGGGGTCCTGACAATGAGCAGTTCTTC
cdr3_aa: CSVAIRGPDNEQFF

clone_size: few
v_call: TRBV20-1
d_call: TRBD1
j_call: TRBJ2-2
cdr3_nt: TGCAGTGCTAGACCGGGACAGGGGTCTAACACCGGGGAGCTGTTTTTT
cdr3_aa: CSARPGQGSNTGELFF

clone_size: .
v_call: TRBV14
d_call: .
j_call: TRBJ2-3
cdr3_nt: TGTGCCGGCAGCCACTTGTTCACAGATACGCAGTATTTT
cdr3_aa: CAGSHLFTDTQYF

clone_size: many
v_call: TRBV24-1
d_call: TRBD1
j_call: TRBJ1-2
cdr3_nt: TGTGCCACCAGTGACCGGACAGGGGGGAACAACTATGGCTACACCTTC
cdr3_aa: CATSDRTGGNNYGYTF

clone_size: few
v_call: TRBV28
d_call: .
j_call: TRBJ1-4
cdr3_nt: TGTGCCAGCAGTTTACCCGGGGCGCGGACTAATGAAAAACTGTTTTTT
cdr3_aa: CASSLPGARTNEKLFF

clone_size: many
v_call: TRBV20-1
d_call: TRBD2
j_call: TRBJ2-1
cdr3_nt: TGCAGTGCTAGAGCTAGCGGTATCGCGGTGACGGGGCAGTTCTTC
cdr3_aa: CSARASGIAVTGQFF

clone_size: few
v_call: TRBV28
d_call: TRBD1
j_call: TRBJ1-4
cdr3_nt: TGTGCCAGCAGTTTGGGGGACAGAGGGGAAAAACTGTTTTTT
cdr3_aa: CASSLGDRGEKLFF

clone_size: medium-sized
v_call: TRBV29-1
d_call: .
j_call: TRBJ2-6
cdr3_nt: TGCAGCGTTGGGTCAGCATCGGCTGGGGCCAACGTCCTGACTTTC
cdr3_aa: CSVGSASAGANVLTF

clone_size: once
v_call: TRBV7-9
d_call: TRBD2
j_call: TRBJ2-5
cdr3_nt: TGTGCCAGCAGCTTAGACGCGACTAGCGGGTCGTTCGAGACCCAGTACTTC
cdr3_aa: CASSLDATSGSFETQYF

clone_size: .
v_call: TRBV5-1
d_call: TRBD1
j_call: TRBJ2-7
cdr3_nt: TGCGCCAGCAGCTCGTACGCGGGACAGGGGCCCACCTACGAGCAGTACTTC
cdr3_aa: CASSSYAGQGPTYEQYF

clone_size: few
v_call: TRBV7-8
d_call: .
j_call: TRBJ1-6
cdr3_nt: TGTGCCAGCAGCCCCCGTTGGCTGAATTCACCCCTCCACTTT
cdr3_aa: CASSPRWLNSPLHF

clone_size: .
v_call: TRBV30
d_call: .
j_call: TRBJ1-4
cdr3_nt: TGTGCCTGGAGTGTACCCAGCTCCGACGGTGAAAAACTGTTTTTT
cdr3_aa: CAWSVPSSDGEKLFF

clone_size: .
v_call: TRBV29-1
d_call: .
j_call: TRBJ2-3
cdr3_nt: TGCTGCGGTATGAAGCGAGTCCTCCCAGATACGCAGTATTTT
cdr3_aa: CCGMKRVLPDTQYF

clone_size: many
v_call: TRBV29-1
d_call: .
j_call: TRBJ2-4
cdr3_nt: TGCAGCGTTGAAAGTGAACATCTTCTAGCCAAAAACATTCAGTACTTC
cdr3_aa: CSVESEHLLAKNIQYF

clone_size: .
v_call: TRBV5-1
d_call: .
j_call: TRBJ1-1
cdr3_nt: TGCGCCAGCAGCTTGGCATGGGTAAACACTGAAGCTTTCTTT
cdr3_aa: CASSLAWVNTEAFF

clone_size: .
v_call: TRBV6-1
d_call: .
j_call: TRBJ1-2
cdr3_nt: TGTGCCAGCAGGGGTGACACCAACCGGGGCTATGGCTACACCTTC
cdr3_aa: CASRGDTNRGYGYTF

clone_size: .
v_call: TRBV3-1
d_call: .
j_call: TRBJ1-1
cdr3_nt: TGTGCCGGCAGCGAAATAATGAACACTGAAGCTTTCTTT
cdr3_aa: CAGSEIMNTEAFF

clone_size: once
v_call: TRBV7-9
d_call: .
j_call: TRBJ2-4
cdr3_nt: TGTGCCAGCAGCCCCCAGATAGCCAAAAACATTCAGTACTTC
cdr3_aa: CASSPQIAKNIQYF

clone_size: few
v_call: TRBV29-1
d_call: .
j_call: TRBJ1-2
cdr3_nt: TGCAGCGCCTTCGTGGGGGGGAACTATGGCTACACCTTC
cdr3_aa: CSAFVGGNYGYTF

clone_size: few
v_call: TRBV19
d_call: .
j_call: TRBJ2-3
cdr3_nt: TGTGCCAGTAAAGGACTCACAGATACGCAGTATTTT
cdr3_aa: CASKGLTDTQYF